The 6 T cell receptor beta chains given below trace back to one sample, sequenced in a study of cytomegalovirus exposure and HLA in healthy donors. 60 Vbeta and 13 Jbeta primers were used in PCR. Profiling relied on immunoSEQ multiplex PCR, and the TCRdb table lists in-frame clones only, not all of them. The data hold around 90,000 clones, with 70% to 85% observed a single time. Specimen: PBMCs. The receptors stem from a man aged 25 to 40 in good health and CMV-seronegative.

This clone has just one count. The genes are TRBV30 and TRBJ2-7; 11 bases map to TRBD1. V shed 2 bases, J shed 6 bases, and the junction held 12 bases outside the gene matches. Germline CDR1 and CDR2: GTSNPN and SVGIG (reference sequence). This CDR3 has 16 amino acids. The CDR3 spells CAWSLWTGGISFEQYF. CDR3 sequence (DNA): TGTGCCTGGAGTTTGTGGACAGGGGGCATTTCTTTCGAGCAGTACTTC.

The V gene is TRBV11-3, the J gene TRBJ1-1; 11 bases are a match to TRBD1. Germline values: CDR1 SGHNT, CDR2 YENEEA. J was trimmed by 4 bases and V by 5 bases; bases with no gene match: 12. The CDR3 sequence is 17 residues long. The CDR3 sequence: CASSPGGQGASGTEAFF. The CDR3 DNA reads as TGTGCCAGCAGCCCAGGAGGACAGGGGGCTTCGGGCACTGAAGCTTTCTTT.

The J gene is TRBJ1-1, the V gene TRBV5-4; D not resolved. CDR1 SGHNT and CDR2 YYREEE come from the germline V gene (reference sequence). Trimming took 5 bases from V and 0 from J, leaving 5 bases between them. This CDR3 region has 12 residues. The CDR3 sequence is CASRALNTEAFF. The CDR3 nucleotides read TGTGCCAGCAGAGCCCTGAACACTGAAGCTTTCTTT.

The chain links TRBV29-1 to TRBJ2-1; TRBD1 agrees at 7 bases. This CDR3 spans 13 amino acids. The germline CDR1 and CDR2 sequences are SQVTM and ANQGSEA. The V gene end was trimmed by 4 bases and the J gene end by 5 bases; junction bases not matched to a gene: 5. DNA for the CDR3: TGCAGCGTTGGCCGGGACAGCAACAATGAGCAGTTCTTC. This encodes CSVGRDSNNEQFF.

V and J are TRBV28 and TRBJ1-5, with 11 bases fitting TRBD1. Trimming removed 10 bases from V and 4 bases from J; junction bases left unmatched: 18. The CDR3 runs 18 residues. Germline-derived CDR1 and CDR2 are MDHEN and SYDVKM. In DNA form, the CDR3 reads TGTGCCACCCTTGATTCCGGGACAGGGGGGGAGTGGAATCAGCCCCAGCATTTT. Protein: CATLDSGTGGEWNQPQHF.

The rearrangement joins TRBV9 to TRBJ1-5; D might be TRBD1 (6 bases). Germline CDR1 is SGDLS and CDR2 is YYNGEE. This CDR3 is 15 amino acids long. Trimming removed 2 bases from V and 0 bases from J, with 9 bases in between. The CDR3 loop reads CASSVTGYSNQPQHF. DNA of the CDR3: TGTGCCAGCAGCGTGACAGGTTATAGCAATCAGCCCCAGCATTTT.